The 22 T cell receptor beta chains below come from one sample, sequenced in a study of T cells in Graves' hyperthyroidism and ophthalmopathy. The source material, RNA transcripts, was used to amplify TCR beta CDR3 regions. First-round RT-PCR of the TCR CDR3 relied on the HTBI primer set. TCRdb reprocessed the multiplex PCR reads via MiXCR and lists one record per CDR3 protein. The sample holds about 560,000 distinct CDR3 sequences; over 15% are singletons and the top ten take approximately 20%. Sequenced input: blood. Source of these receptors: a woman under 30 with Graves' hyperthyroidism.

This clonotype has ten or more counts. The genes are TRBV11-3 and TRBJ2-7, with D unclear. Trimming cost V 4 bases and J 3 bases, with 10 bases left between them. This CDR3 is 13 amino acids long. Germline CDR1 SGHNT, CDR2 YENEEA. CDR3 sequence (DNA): TGTGCCAGCAGCTCTGAGACCGGCTACGAGCAGTACTTC. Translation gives CASSSETGYEQYF. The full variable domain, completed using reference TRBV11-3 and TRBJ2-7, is EAGVVQSPRYKIIEKKQPVAFWCNPISGHNTLYWYLQNLGQGPELLIRYENEEAVDDSQLPKDRFSAERLKGVDSTLKIQPAELGDSAVYLCASSSETGYEQYFGPGTRLTVT.

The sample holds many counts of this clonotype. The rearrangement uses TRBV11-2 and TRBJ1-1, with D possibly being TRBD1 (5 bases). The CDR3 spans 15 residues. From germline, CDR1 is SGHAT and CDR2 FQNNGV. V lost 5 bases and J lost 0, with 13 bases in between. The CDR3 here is CASSIPRAMNTEAFF. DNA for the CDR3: TGTGCCAGCAGCATACCCAGGGCCATGAACACTGAAGCTTTCTTT.

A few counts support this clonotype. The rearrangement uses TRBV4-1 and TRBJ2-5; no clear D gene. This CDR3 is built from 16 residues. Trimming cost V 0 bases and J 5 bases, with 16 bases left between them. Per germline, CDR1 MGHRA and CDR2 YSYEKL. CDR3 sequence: CASSQEPTALRETQYF. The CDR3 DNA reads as TGCGCCAGCAGCCAAGAACCTACCGCTTTGAGGGAGACCCAGTACTTC.

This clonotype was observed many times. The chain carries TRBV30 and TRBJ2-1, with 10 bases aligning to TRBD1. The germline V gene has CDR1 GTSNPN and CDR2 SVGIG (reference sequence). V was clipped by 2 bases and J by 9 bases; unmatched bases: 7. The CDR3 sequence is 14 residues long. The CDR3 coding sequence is TGTGCCTGGAGTAAGACAGGGGGCTTCGTTGAGCAGTTCTTC. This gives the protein CAWSKTGGFVEQFF.

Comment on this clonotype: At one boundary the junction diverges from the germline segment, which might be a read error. The DNA for the CDR3 is TGTGCCGGCAGTCCCCGGGGGGGCGAGACAGATACGCAGTATTTT. Translated: CAGSPRGGETDTQYF. The V call is TRBV12-3 or TRBV12-4, the J call TRBJ2-3; 8 bases fit TRBD2. There are 15 residues in the CDR3.

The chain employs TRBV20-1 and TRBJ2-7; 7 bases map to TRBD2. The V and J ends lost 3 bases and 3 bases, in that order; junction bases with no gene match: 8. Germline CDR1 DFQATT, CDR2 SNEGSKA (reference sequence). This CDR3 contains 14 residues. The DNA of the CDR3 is TGCAGTGCTAGGGCGGACGCGGGAGTCTACGAGCAGTACTTC. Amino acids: CSARADAGVYEQYF.

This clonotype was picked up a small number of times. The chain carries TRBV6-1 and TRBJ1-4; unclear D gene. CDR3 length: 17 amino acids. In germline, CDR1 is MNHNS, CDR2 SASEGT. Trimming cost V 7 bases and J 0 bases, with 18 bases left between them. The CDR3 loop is CASKLWGGLATNEKLFF. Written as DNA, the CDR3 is TGTGCCAGCAAGCTGTGGGGAGGCCTAGCAACTAATGAAAAACTGTTTTTT.

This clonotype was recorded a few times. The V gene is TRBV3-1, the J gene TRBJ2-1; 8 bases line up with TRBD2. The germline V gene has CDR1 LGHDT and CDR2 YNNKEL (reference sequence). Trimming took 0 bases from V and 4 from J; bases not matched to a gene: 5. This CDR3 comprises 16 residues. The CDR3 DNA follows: TGTGCCAGCAGCCAAGATCTGGCTAGCGGGTACAATGAGCAGTTCTTC. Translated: CASSQDLASGYNEQFF.

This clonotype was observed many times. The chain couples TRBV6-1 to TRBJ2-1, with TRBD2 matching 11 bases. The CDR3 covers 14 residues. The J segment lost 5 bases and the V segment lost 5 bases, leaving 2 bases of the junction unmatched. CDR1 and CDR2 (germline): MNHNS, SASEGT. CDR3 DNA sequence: TGTGCCAGCAGTAGGGGACTAGCGGACAATGAGCAGTTCTTC. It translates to CASSRGLADNEQFF.

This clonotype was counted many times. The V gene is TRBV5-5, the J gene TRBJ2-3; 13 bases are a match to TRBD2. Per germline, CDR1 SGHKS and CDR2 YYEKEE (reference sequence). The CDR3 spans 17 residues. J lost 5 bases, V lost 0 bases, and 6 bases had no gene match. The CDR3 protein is CASSLETSGRRVDTQYF. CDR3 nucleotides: TGTGCCAGCAGCTTGGAGACTAGCGGGAGGCGCGTAGATACGCAGTATTTT.

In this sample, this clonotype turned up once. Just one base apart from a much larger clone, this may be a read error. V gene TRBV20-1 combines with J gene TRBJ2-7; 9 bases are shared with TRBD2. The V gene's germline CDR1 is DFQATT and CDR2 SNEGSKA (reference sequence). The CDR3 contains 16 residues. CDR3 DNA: TGCAGTGCTCCGTATACCCGAGGAGCGGGAGGTTACGGGCAGTACTTC. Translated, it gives CSAPYTRGAGGYGQYF.

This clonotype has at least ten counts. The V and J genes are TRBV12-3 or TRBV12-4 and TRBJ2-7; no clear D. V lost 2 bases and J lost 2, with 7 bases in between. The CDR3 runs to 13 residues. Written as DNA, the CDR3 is TGTGCCAGCAGTTTATTCGGTCCCTACGAGCAGTACTTC. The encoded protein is CASSLFGPYEQYF.

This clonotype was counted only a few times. The CDR3 sequence is CASSQDRPGGEDGYTF. In DNA form, the CDR3 reads TGTGCCAGCAGCCAAGATCGGCCAGGGGGTGAAGATGGCTACACCTTC. The chain uses TRBV4-2 and TRBJ1-2, with 7 nucleotides matching TRBD1. V lost 0 bases, J lost 6 bases, and 10 bases stayed unmatched. The CDR3 is made up of 16 amino acids. Germline CDR1 LGHNA, CDR2 YNFKEQ.

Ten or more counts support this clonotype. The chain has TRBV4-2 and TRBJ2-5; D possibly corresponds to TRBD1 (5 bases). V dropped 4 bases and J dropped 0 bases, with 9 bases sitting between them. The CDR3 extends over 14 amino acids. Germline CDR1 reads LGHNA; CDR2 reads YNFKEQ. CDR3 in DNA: TGTGCCAGCAGCCGGGGCCTGTACCAAGAGACCCAGTACTTC. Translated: CASSRGLYQETQYF.

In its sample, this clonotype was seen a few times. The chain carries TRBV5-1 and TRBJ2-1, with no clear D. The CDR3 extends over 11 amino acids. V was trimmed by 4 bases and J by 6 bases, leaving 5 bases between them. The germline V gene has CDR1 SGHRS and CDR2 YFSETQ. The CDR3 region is CASSDGNEQFF. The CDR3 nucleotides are TGCGCCAGCAGCGACGGCAATGAGCAGTTCTTC.

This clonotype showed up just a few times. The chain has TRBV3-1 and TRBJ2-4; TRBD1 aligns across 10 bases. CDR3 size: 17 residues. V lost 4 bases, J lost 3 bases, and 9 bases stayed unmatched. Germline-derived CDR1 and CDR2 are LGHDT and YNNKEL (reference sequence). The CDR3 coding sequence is TGTGCCAGCAGCCCACGCCGGGACAGGGGTTACAAAAACATTCAGTACTTC. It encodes CASSPRRDRGYKNIQYF.

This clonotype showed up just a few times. The DNA for the CDR3 is TGTGCCAGCAGTGATGTTGTACCCCTCCACTTT. Translating gives CASSDVVPLHF. This chain connects TRBV6-1 to TRBJ1-6; D is uncertain. The CDR3 contains 11 residues. Trimming removed 3 bases from V and 12 bases from J, with 6 bases in between. Germline V gene data show CDR1 as MNHNS and CDR2 as SASEGT.

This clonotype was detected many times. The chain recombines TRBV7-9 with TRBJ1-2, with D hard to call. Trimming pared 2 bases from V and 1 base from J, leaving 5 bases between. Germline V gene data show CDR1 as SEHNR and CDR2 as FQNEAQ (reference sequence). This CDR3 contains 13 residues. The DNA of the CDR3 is TGTGCCAGCAGCTTACCCGATAACTATGGCTACACCTTC. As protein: CASSLPDNYGYTF.

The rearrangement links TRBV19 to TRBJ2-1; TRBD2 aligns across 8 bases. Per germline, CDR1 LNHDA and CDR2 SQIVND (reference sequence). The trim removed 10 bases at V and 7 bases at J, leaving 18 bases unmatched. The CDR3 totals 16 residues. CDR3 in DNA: TGTGCCACTTCGGGGGGTAGCGGGAAGGCCGGGAATGAGCAGTTCTTC. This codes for CATSGGSGKAGNEQFF.

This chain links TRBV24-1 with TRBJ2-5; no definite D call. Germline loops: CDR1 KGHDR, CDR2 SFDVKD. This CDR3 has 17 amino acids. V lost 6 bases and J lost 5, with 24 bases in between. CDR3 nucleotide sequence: TGTGCCACCAGTAGCTCCCTGTTTTCGGGCGCATGGGAGACCCAGTACTTC. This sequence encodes CATSSSLFSGAWETQYF.

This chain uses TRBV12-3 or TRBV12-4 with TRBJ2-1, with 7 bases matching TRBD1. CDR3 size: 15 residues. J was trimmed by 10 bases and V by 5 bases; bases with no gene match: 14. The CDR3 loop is CASSPRGQLTYEQFF. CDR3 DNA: TGTGCCAGCAGTCCCCGGGGACAGCTAACCTACGAGCAGTTCTTC.

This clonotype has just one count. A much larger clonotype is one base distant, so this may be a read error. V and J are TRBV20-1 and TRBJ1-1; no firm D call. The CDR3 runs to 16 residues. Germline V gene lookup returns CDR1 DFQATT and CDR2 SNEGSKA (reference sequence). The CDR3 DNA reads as TGCAGTGCTATAGAGACCGCCCGAGGGATGAACCCTGAAGCTTTCTTT. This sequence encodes CSAIETARGMNPEAFF.